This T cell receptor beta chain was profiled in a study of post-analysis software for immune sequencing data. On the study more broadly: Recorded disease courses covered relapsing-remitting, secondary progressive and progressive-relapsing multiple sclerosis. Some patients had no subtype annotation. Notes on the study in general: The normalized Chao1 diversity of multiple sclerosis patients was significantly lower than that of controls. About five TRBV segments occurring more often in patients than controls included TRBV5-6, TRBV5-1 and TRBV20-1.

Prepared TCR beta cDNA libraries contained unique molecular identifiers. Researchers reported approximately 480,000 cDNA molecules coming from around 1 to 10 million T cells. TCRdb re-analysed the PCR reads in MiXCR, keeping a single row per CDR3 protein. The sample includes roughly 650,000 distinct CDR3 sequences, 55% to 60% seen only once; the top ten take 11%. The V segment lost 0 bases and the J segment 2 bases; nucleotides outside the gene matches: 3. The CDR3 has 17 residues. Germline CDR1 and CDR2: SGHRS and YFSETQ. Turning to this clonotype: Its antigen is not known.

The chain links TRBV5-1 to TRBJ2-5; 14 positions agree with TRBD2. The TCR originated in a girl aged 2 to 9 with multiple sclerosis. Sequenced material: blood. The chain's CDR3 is CASSLAGLAGVQETQYF. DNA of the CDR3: TGCGCCAGCAGCTTGGCGGGACTAGCGGGGGTGCAAGAGACCCAGTACTTC.